The 31 T cell receptor beta chains below all came from one sample that was sequenced in a study of OX40 agonist ivuxolimab in advanced cancers. Sequencing was performed with immunoSEQ multiplex PCR; in TCRdb, only in-frame clones are kept and a portion is missing. The sample includes about 15,000 clones, over 70% of them seen just once. The source was CD4+ or CD8+ T cells sorted from blood, collected in a trial of the OX40 agonist ivuxolimab. The receptors derive from an adult with an advanced solid tumor such as melanoma, head and neck, liver or kidney cancer.

The chain couples TRBV4-1 to TRBJ1-5, with 9 bases fitting TRBD1. This CDR3 has 16 residues. CDR1 and CDR2 (germline): MGHRA, YSYEKL. Germline trimming cut 3 bases from V and 9 bases from J; bases unmatched to any gene: 12. DNA of the CDR3: TGCGCCAGCAGCCATTTAGGGACAGGGAACGATACGCCCCAGCATTTT. It is translated as CASSHLGTGNDTPQHF.

This clone came up a few times. The V call is TRBV30, the J call TRBJ1-6; perhaps TRBD1 as D (5 bases). V lost 5 bases to trimming and J lost 7 bases, with 12 bases between them. This CDR3 is 13 amino acids long. CDR1 GTSNPN and CDR2 SVGIG come from the germline V gene (reference sequence). CDR3 sequence (DNA): TGTGCCTGGTGGGACGGGGTAAATTCACCCCTCCACTTT. It translates to CAWWDGVNSPLHF.

V usage is TRBV4-1 and J usage is TRBJ2-2; tentatively, D is TRBD1 or TRBD2 (5 bases each). The CDR3 length is 15 residues. Trimming removed 3 bases from V and 4 bases from J, with 12 bases in between. Germline V gives CDR1 MGHRA, CDR2 YSYEKL. The CDR3 is CASSQVGGSTGELFF. The CDR3 region has the DNA TGCGCCAGCAGCCAGGTTGGGGGTTCCACCGGGGAGCTGTTTTTT.

This clone was counted a few times. The J gene is TRBJ2-2, the V gene TRBV9, with D uncertain. With 2 bases removed from V and 2 bases from J, the gap between germline ends came to 7 bases. The CDR3 is 14 amino acids. CDR1 is SGDLS, CDR2 YYNGEE, per germline. The DNA of the CDR3 is TGTGCCAGCAGCGTCAACGTAAACACCGGGGAGCTGTTTTTT. This sequence encodes CASSVNVNTGELFF.

The chain joins TRBV27 to TRBJ2-1; 13 bases agree with TRBD2. Germline V CDR1 and CDR2: MNHEY, SMNVEV (reference sequence). J gave up 12 bases and V 5 bases, and 7 bases lay outside the gene matches. The CDR3 is 14 residues long. The CDR3 coding sequence is TGTGCCAGCAGTCGACTAGCGGGGGGAAAGGGGCAGTTCTTC. Protein product: CASSRLAGGKGQFF.

The CDR3 DNA reads as TGTGCCAGCAGTCCCCAGGGACTCCCGGAGCCCCAGCATTTT. Translated: CASSPQGLPEPQHF. The rearrangement uses TRBV6-5 and TRBJ1-5, with a tentative D call TRBD1 (5 bases). V gave up 5 bases and J gave up 8 bases, with 16 bases separating them. The CDR3 extends over 14 amino acids. Germline CDR1 and CDR2: MNHEY and SVGAGI.

This clone turned up a few times. The J gene is TRBJ2-7, the V gene TRBV7-3; no definite D call. The V end lost 5 bases, the J end lost 5 bases, and 16 bases lay between the germline ends. There are 14 residues in the CDR3. Looked up from germline, CDR1 is SGHTA and CDR2 is FQGTGA. CDR3 region: CASSPYGGDHEQYF. Written as DNA, the CDR3 is TGTGCCAGCAGCCCCTACGGTGGAGACCACGAGCAGTACTTC.

The rearrangement joins TRBV30 to TRBJ1-2; 7 bases map to TRBD1. The CDR3 length is 12 residues. Germline V gene sequence: CDR1 GTSNPN, CDR2 SVGIG (reference sequence). With V trimmed by 5 bases and J by 6 bases, 6 bases remained unmatched. The DNA of the CDR3 is TGTGCCTGGTTTGACAGGGTCCATGGCTACACCTTC. This sequence encodes CAWFDRVHGYTF.

The V gene is TRBV2, the J gene TRBJ1-1, with unresolved D. The CDR3 has 10 amino acids. Trimming shortened V by 8 bases and J by 3 bases, and 4 bases separated the two germline ends. CDR1 is SNHLY, CDR2 FYNNEI, per germline. CDR3 coding DNA: TGTGCCAGCTACTACACTGAAGCTTTCTTT. Its translation is CASYYTEAFF.

The V gene is TRBV7-2, the J gene TRBJ1-5, with unresolved D. This CDR3 contains 15 residues. The germline CDR1 and CDR2 sequences are SGHTA and FQGNSA. V gave up 5 bases and J gave up 2 bases, with 13 bases separating them. CDR3 sequence reads: CASSVYFGGNQPQHF. The DNA for the CDR3 is TGTGCCAGCAGCGTCTATTTTGGCGGCAATCAGCCCCAGCATTTT.

The CDR3 is CASTGFDGAYEQYF. CDR3 coding DNA: TGTGCCAGCACGGGATTTGATGGAGCCTACGAGCAGTACTTC. This chain uses TRBV27 with TRBJ2-7, with D maybe TRBD2 (5 bases). The germline V gene encodes CDR1 MNHEY and CDR2 SMNVEV (reference sequence). The V end was cut by 7 bases, the J end by 2 bases, with 15 bases between. The CDR3 consists of 14 residues.

The V and J genes are TRBV5-6 and TRBJ2-3; tentative D call: TRBD1 (6 bases). Trimming pared 2 bases from V and 0 bases from J, leaving 13 bases between. This CDR3 comprises 16 residues. Per the germline V gene, CDR1 is SGHDT and CDR2 is YYEEEE. The CDR3 DNA sequence: TGTGCCAGCAGCTTTATCCAGGACAGAAGCACAGATACGCAGTATTTT. Translated, it gives CASSFIQDRSTDTQYF.

The J gene is TRBJ2-6, the V gene TRBV10-1, with 7 nucleotides matching TRBD1. CDR1 and CDR2 (germline): WNHNN, SYGVQD (reference sequence). Trimming cost V 8 bases and J 1 base; bases outside gene matches: 14. The CDR3 sequence is 18 residues long. CDR3 bases: TGCGCCAGCCCCCCCGGACAGGAAAGAAGATCTGGGGCCAACGTCCTGACTTTC. It is translated as CASPPGQERRSGANVLTF.

The rearrangement joins TRBV5-4 to TRBJ1-4; unclear D gene. Trimming took 4 bases from V and 8 from J, leaving 15 bases between them. This CDR3 is 14 amino acids long. The V gene's germline CDR1 is SGHNT and CDR2 YYREEE (reference sequence). CDR3 DNA: TGTGCCAGCAGCGCCGGTCATTCAAGGGAAAAACTGTTTTTT. This sequence encodes CASSAGHSREKLFF.

The chain recombines TRBV4-1 with TRBJ2-7, with 7 bases that match TRBD1. The CDR3 loop spans 15 amino acids. The germline V gene encodes CDR1 MGHRA and CDR2 YSYEKL. The V gene end was trimmed by 4 bases and the J gene end by 3 bases; junction bases not matched to a gene: 9. DNA of the CDR3: TGCGCCAGCAGCCTCCTAGACAGGGTCGGCTACGAGCAGTACTTC. Amino acids: CASSLLDRVGYEQYF.

J is TRBJ2-7 and V is TRBV7-6, with D maybe TRBD2 (6 bases). CDR1 and CDR2 (germline): SGHVS, FNYEAQ. The CDR3 extends over 13 amino acids. V gave up 8 bases and J gave up 2 bases, with 13 bases separating them. The CDR3 nucleotides are TGTGCCAGCGGGACTTCCCCAACCTACGAGCAGTACTTC. Its translation is CASGTSPTYEQYF.

The V and J genes are TRBV11-3 and TRBJ2-3, with D tentatively TRBD1 (6 bases). The CDR3 length is 14 residues. Trimming pared 5 bases from V and 2 bases from J, leaving 11 bases between. Germline lookup yields CDR1 SGHNT and CDR2 YENEEA. CDR3 residues: CASSMGHLTDTQYF. Written as DNA, the CDR3 is TGTGCCAGCAGCATGGGACACCTCACAGATACGCAGTATTTT.

V is TRBV4-1 and J is TRBJ2-7; D is uncertain. Germline V CDR1 and CDR2: MGHRA, YSYEKL. The CDR3 totals 14 residues. With 3 bases removed from V and 6 bases from J, the gap between germline ends came to 15 bases. The CDR3 region has the DNA TGCGCCAGCAGCCAGGGCTATGGGGTGGCCGAGCAGTACTTC. Protein product: CASSQGYGVAEQYF.

The chain recombines TRBV29-1 with TRBJ2-1, with TRBD2 matching 11 bases. The CDR3 length is 15 residues. CDR1 is SQVTM, CDR2 ANQGSEA, per germline. V gave up 6 bases and J gave up 8 bases; unmatched junction bases: 12. Here the CDR3 reads CSVDYTSGGRDEQFF. CDR3 sequence (DNA): TGCAGCGTCGATTATACTAGCGGGGGTAGGGATGAGCAGTTCTTC.

The genes are TRBV7-3 and TRBJ2-1; D is undetermined. This CDR3 spans 12 amino acids. Germline values: CDR1 SGHTA, CDR2 FQGTGA. Trimming removed 0 bases at V and 7 bases at J, with 4 bases between. The CDR3 sequence is CASSLTGNEQFF. The CDR3 region has the DNA TGTGCCAGCAGCTTAACTGGTAATGAGCAGTTCTTC.

In this sample, this clone turned up once. This chain joins TRBV5-1 and TRBJ1-4, with D possibly matching TRBD1 (5 bases). This CDR3 comprises 15 residues. Germline-derived CDR1 and CDR2 are SGHRS and YFSETQ. The V and J ends lost 4 bases and 4 bases respectively, with 14 bases between them. The CDR3 region is CASSRRQGDNEKLFF. The CDR3 region has the DNA TGCGCCAGCAGCCGGAGGCAGGGAGATAATGAAAAACTGTTTTTT.

This chain uses TRBV6-5 with TRBJ1-4; D not resolved. The V and J ends lost 11 bases and 0 bases respectively, with 13 bases between them. Germline V gives CDR1 MNHEY, CDR2 SVGAGI. The CDR3 consists of 14 residues. The CDR3 DNA is TGTGCCTGCGGGTTCGGTGCAACTAATGAAAAACTGTTTTTT. Translating it yields CACGFGATNEKLFF.

The V and J genes are TRBV5-6 and TRBJ2-2; D gene uncertain. Germline CDR1 SGHDT, CDR2 YYEEEE. The CDR3 runs 14 residues. Trimming took off 4 bases at V and 6 bases at J, with 13 bases between the two ends. The CDR3 region has the DNA TGTGCCAGCAGCCACGGACGGTTACCCGGGGAGCTGTTTTTT. Translating gives CASSHGRLPGELFF.

This clone was seen many times. The genes are TRBV19 and TRBJ2-7, with 9 bases that match TRBD1. CDR1 is LNHDA and CDR2 is SQIVND in the germline V gene (reference sequence). Unmatched junction bases numbered 2, after V lost 7 bases and J lost 1 base. This CDR3 has 13 amino acids. The CDR3 loop reads CASTGTGSYEQYF. The CDR3 DNA is TGTGCCAGTACCGGGACAGGGTCCTACGAGCAGTACTTC.

As to this clone: The germline gene is not matched at one end of the junction; a read error may be the cause. This CDR3 reads CASSLEGRNYGYTF. CDR3 DNA: TGTGCCAGCAGCTTAGAGGGCAGGAACTACGGCTACACCTTC. This chain uses TRBV7-9 with TRBJ1-2; D is ambiguous. This CDR3 contains 14 residues. The germline V gene has CDR1 SEHNR and CDR2 FQNEAQ (reference sequence). The whole variable domain, remainder taken from reference TRBV7-9 and TRBJ1-2, is DTGVSQNPRHKITKRGQNVTFRCDPISEHNRLYWYRQTLGQGPEFLTYFQNEAQLEKSRLLSDRFSAERPKGSFSTLEIQRTEQGDSAMYLCASSLEGRNYGYTFGSGTRLTVV.

This chain uses TRBV4-3 with TRBJ1-2; D is unclear. The germline gives CDR1 LGHNA, CDR2 YSLEER. This CDR3 is built from 14 residues. The V gene lost 0 bases and the J gene lost 2 bases, with 7 bases spanning the gap. CDR3 bases: TGCGCCAGCAGCCAAGATGGTCAGAACTATGGCTACACCTTC. Translating it yields CASSQDGQNYGYTF.

The chain joins TRBV6-1 to TRBJ1-4, with 10 bases fitting TRBD1. CDR1 and CDR2 from the germline V gene are MNHNS and SASEGT. CDR3 size: 16 residues. V was pared by 0 bases and J by 10 bases, with 8 bases of the junction left unmatched. This chain's CDR3 is CASSEAAGTGDGKLFF. Here the CDR3 DNA reads TGTGCCAGCAGTGAAGCGGCCGGGACAGGGGATGGAAAACTGTTTTTT.

The chain has TRBV11-3 and TRBJ2-7; no firm D call. Germline V gene data show CDR1 as SGHNT and CDR2 as YENEEA. The CDR3 is made up of 15 amino acids. The V end lost 5 bases, the J end lost 0 bases, and 14 bases lay between the germline ends. The CDR3 DNA follows: TGTGCCAGCAGCCTCAGGACGGTGAGCTCCTACGAGCAGTACTTC. Its translation: CASSLRTVSSYEQYF.

The rearrangement uses TRBV7-9 and TRBJ2-1; 12 bases are a match to TRBD2. The CDR3 covers 15 residues. The junction had 6 bases not matched to a gene; V was cut back by 5 bases and J by 7 bases. Germline CDR1 reads SEHNR; CDR2 reads FQNEAQ (reference sequence). In nucleotides, the CDR3 is TGTGCCAGCAGCCACTGGACTAGCGGGGAGAATGAGCAGTTCTTC. Its protein is CASSHWTSGENEQFF.

J is TRBJ2-7 and V is TRBV29-1, with D unresolved. The V gene lost 4 bases and the J gene lost 2 bases, with 12 bases spanning the gap. CDR3 length: 13 amino acids. In germline, CDR1 is SQVTM, CDR2 ANQGSEA. CDR3 amino acids: CSVAPDNTYEQYF. The CDR3 DNA follows: TGCAGCGTTGCTCCTGACAACACCTACGAGCAGTACTTC.

The J gene is TRBJ1-6, the V gene TRBV6-5; TRBD1 might be the D (5 bases). The CDR3 loop spans 14 amino acids. The germline V gene encodes CDR1 MNHEY and CDR2 SVGAGI. The V end was cut by 3 bases, the J end by 9 bases, with 12 bases between. CDR3: CASSYDQGGSPLHF. CDR3 in DNA: TGTGCCAGCAGTTATGACCAGGGTGGTTCACCCCTCCACTTT.